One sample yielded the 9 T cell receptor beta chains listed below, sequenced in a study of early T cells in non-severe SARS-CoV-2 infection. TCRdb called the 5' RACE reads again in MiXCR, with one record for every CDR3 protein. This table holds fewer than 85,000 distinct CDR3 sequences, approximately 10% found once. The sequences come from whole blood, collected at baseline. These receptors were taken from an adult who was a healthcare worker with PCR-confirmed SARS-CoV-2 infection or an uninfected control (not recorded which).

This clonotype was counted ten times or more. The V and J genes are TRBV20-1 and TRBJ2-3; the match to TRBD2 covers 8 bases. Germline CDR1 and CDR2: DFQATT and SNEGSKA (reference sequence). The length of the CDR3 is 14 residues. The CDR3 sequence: CSARVAGGSDTQYF. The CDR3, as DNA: TGCAGCGCTCGGGTTGCGGGGGGCTCAGATACGCAGTATTTT.

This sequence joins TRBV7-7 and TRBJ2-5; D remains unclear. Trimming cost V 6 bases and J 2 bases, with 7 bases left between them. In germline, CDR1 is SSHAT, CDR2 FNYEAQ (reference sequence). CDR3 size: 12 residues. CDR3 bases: TGTGCCAGCAGTCAAATTCAAGAGACCCAGTACTTC. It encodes CASSQIQETQYF. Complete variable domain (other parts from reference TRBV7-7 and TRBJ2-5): GAGVSQSPRYKVTKRGQDVTLRCDPISSHATLYWYQQALGQGPEFLTYFNYEAQPDKSGLPSDRFSAERPEGSISTLTIQRTEQRDSAMYRCASSQIQETQYFGPGTRLLVL.

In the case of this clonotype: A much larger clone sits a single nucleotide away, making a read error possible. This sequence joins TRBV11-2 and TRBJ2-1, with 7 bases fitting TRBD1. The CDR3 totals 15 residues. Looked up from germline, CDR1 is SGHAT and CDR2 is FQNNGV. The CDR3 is CTSSAPGQINNEQFF. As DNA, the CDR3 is TGTACCAGCAGCGCACCGGGACAGATAAACAATGAGCAGTTCTTC.

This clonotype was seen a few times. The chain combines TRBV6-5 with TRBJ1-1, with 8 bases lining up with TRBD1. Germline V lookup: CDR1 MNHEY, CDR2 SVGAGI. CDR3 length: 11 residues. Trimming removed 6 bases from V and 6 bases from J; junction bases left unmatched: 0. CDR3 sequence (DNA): TGTGCCAGCAGACAGGGGGCTGAAGCTTTCTTT. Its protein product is CASRQGAEAFF.

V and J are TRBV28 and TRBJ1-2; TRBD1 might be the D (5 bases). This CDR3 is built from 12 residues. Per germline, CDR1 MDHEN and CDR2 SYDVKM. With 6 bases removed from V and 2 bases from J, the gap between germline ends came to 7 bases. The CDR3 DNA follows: TGTGCCAGCAGCCCAGGGAACTATGGCTACACCTTC. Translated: CASSPGNYGYTF.

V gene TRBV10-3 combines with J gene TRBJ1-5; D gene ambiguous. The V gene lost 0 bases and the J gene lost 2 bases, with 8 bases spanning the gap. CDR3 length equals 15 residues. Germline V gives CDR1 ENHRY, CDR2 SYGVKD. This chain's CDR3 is CAISESGNGNQPQHF. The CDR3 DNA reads TGTGCCATCAGTGAGTCAGGGAATGGCAATCAGCCCCAGCATTTT.

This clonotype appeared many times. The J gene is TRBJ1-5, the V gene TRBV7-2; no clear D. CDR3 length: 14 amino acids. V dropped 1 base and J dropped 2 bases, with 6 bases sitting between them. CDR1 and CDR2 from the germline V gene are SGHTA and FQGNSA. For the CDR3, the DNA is TGTGCCAGCAGCTTAGACAGCCGCAATCAGCCCCAGCATTTT. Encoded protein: CASSLDSRNQPQHF.

Here the CDR3 reads CASSLFFPSTDTQYF. Written as DNA, the CDR3 is TGTGCCAGCAGCTTATTTTTTCCTAGCACAGATACGCAGTATTTT. The rearrangement uses TRBV7-2 and TRBJ2-3; D not resolved. Between the trimmed V and J ends, which lost 2 bases and 0 bases, there was a span of 9 bases. The germline V gene encodes CDR1 SGHTA and CDR2 FQGNSA. This CDR3 contains 15 residues.

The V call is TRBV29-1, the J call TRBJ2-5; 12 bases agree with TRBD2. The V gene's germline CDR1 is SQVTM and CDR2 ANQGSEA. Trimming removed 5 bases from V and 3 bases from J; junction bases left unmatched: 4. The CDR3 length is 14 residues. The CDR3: CSVSLAGGKETQYF. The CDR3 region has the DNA TGCAGCGTTTCACTAGCGGGGGGTAAAGAGACCCAGTACTTC.